This passage covers 8 T cell receptor beta chains from one sample sequenced in a study of blood T cell repertoires in COVID-19. The assay was immunoSEQ multiplex PCR, and TCRdb's table has in-frame clones only and misses some. The data show fewer than 400,000 clones, roughly 86% seen once. Sequencing was done on a sample of PBMCs or T cells enriched from blood (not recorded which). The receptors derive from a woman aged 18 to 35 who had recovered from COVID-19.

This chain joins TRBV28 and TRBJ1-6, with 8 bases fitting TRBD1. The V gene's germline CDR1 is MDHEN and CDR2 SYDVKM. The CDR3 has 14 residues. Trimming removed 2 bases from V and 7 bases from J; junction bases left unmatched: 1. CDR3 nucleotide sequence: TGTGCCAGCAGTTTAAGGACAGGGAATTCACCCCTCCACTTT. Residues: CASSLRTGNSPLHF.

CDR3 in DNA: TGTGCCAGCAGCTTGTTTCGGCGGGGGCGAGAGGAGACCCAGTACTTC. Its protein product is CASSLFRRGREETQYF. The rearrangement uses TRBV5-5 and TRBJ2-5, with a tentative D call TRBD2 (7 bases). Germline V lookup: CDR1 SGHKS, CDR2 YYEKEE (reference sequence). Between the trimmed V and J ends, which lost 1 base and 5 bases, there was a span of 18 bases. The CDR3 contains 16 residues. The full variable domain, its missing parts supplied by reference TRBV5-5 and TRBJ2-5, is DAGVTQSPTHLIKTRGQQVTLRCSPISGHKSVSWYQQVLGQGPQFIFQYYEKEERGRGNFPDRFSARQFPNYSSELNVNALLLGDSALYLCASSLFRRGREETQYFGPGTRLLVL.

The chain recombines TRBV28 with TRBJ1-1, with 7 bases lining up with TRBD1. Germline V gene lookup returns CDR1 MDHEN and CDR2 SYDVKM. The trim removed 6 bases at V and 4 bases at J, leaving 17 bases unmatched. The CDR3 consists of 17 residues. Here the CDR3 DNA reads TGTGCCAGCAGCCGATCAGGGGGAGCTGTATTCGGCACTGAAGCTTTCTTT. It yields the protein CASSRSGGAVFGTEAFF.

The chain combines TRBV7-3 with TRBJ2-2, with a weak D call TRBD1 (5 bases). Trimming pared 1 base from V and 4 bases from J, leaving 25 bases between. Germline lookup yields CDR1 SGHTA and CDR2 FQGTGA. CDR3 length equals 20 residues. The CDR3 coding sequence is TGTGCCAGCAGCTTAAATGGCCGTTTGGCAGGGATATCTAGCACCGGGGAGCTGTTTTTT. The encoded protein is CASSLNGRLAGISSTGELFF.

This chain joins TRBV20-1 and TRBJ2-3, with 12 bases identical to TRBD2. This CDR3 contains 14 residues. V gave up 3 bases and J gave up 3 bases; unmatched junction bases: 1. Germline CDR1 is DFQATT and CDR2 is SNEGSKA (reference sequence). DNA for the CDR3: TGCAGTGCTAGTACTAGCGGGGGGACAGATACGCAGTATTTT. As protein: CSASTSGGTDTQYF.

On this clone itself: The sample holds other DNA sequences that translate to the same CDR3. The chain is built from TRBV2 and TRBJ2-7; D is possibly TRBD1 (5 bases). The germline V and J ends were trimmed by 4 bases and 3 bases, with 7 bases remaining between them. Per the germline V gene, CDR1 is SNHLY and CDR2 is FYNNEI. The CDR3 covers 12 residues. The CDR3 region is CASSVQGYEQYF. The DNA of the CDR3 is TGTGCCAGCAGTGTTCAGGGCTACGAGCAGTACTTC.

The V call is TRBV4-3, the J call TRBJ1-4; D is ambiguous. The CDR3 runs to 15 residues. Germline V lookup: CDR1 LGHNA, CDR2 YSLEER. Trimming shortened V by 0 bases and J by 0 bases, and 5 bases separated the two germline ends. The CDR3 reads CASSQDRATNEKLFF. For the CDR3, the DNA is TGCGCCAGCAGCCAAGACCGGGCAACTAATGAAAAACTGTTTTTT.

The chain employs TRBV7-9 and TRBJ1-6; 8 bases line up with TRBD1. The CDR3 extends over 15 amino acids. The ends lost 5 bases at V and 7 bases at J; junction bases unmatched: 7. The germline V gene has CDR1 SEHNR and CDR2 FQNEAQ (reference sequence). CDR3 DNA: TGTGCCAGCAGCGTACAGGGGGGGCGGAATTCACCCCTCCACTTT. It specifies CASSVQGGRNSPLHF.